This T cell receptor beta chain was identified in a study of cytomegalovirus exposure and HLA in healthy donors. In the PCR, 60 Vbeta and 13 Jbeta primers were used. Assay used: immunoSEQ multiplex PCR; TCRdb lists only in-frame clones, some missing. The sample has approximately 100,000 clones, roughly 76% seen once; the top ten hold around 5.8%. The V gene's germline CDR1 is SGHVS and CDR2 FQNEAQ. The CDR3 is 15 residues long. V lost 5 bases to trimming and J lost 4 bases; unmatched junction nucleotides: 4. The specimen sequenced was PBMCs. This sequence originates from a woman aged 45-65 years in good health and CMV-seropositive. This chain uses TRBV7-8 with TRBJ1-5; 11 nucleotides match TRBD1. This CDR3 is CASSPRDRGNQPQHF. The CDR3 nucleotides are TGTGCCAGCAGCCCTCGGGACAGGGGGAATCAGCCCCAGCATTTT. Filled out from reference TRBV7-8 and TRBJ1-5, the complete variable domain reads GAGVSQSPRYKVAKRGQDVALRCDPISGHVSLFWYQQALGQGPEFLTYFQNEAQLDKSGLPSDRFFAERPEGSVSTLKIQRTQQEDSAVYLCASSPRDRGNQPQHFGDGTRLSIL.